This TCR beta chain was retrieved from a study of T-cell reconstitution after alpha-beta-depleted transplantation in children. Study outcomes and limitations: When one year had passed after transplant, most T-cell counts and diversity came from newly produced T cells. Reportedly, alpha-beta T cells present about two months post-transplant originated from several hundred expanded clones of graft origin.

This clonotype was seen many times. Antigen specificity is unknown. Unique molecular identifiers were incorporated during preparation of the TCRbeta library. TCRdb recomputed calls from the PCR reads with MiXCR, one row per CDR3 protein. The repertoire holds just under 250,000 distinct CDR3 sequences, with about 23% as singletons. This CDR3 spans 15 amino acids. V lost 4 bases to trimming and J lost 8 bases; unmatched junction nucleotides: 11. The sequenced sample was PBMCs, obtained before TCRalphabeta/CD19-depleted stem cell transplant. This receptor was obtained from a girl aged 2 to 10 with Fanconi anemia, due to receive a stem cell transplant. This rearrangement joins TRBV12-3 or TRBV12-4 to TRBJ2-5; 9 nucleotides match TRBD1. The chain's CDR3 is CASSSPGTGISTQYF. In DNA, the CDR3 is TGTGCCAGCAGTTCCCCCGGGACAGGGATAAGTACCCAGTACTTC.